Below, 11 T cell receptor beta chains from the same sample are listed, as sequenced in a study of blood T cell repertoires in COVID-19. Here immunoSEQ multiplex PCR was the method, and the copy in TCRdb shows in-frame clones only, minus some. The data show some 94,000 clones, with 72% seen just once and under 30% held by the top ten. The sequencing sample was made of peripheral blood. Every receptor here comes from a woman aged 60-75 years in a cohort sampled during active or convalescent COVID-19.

In DNA form, the CDR3 reads TGCGCCAGCAGCGTCCGGGACAGCAGCACAGATACGCAGTATTTT. It encodes CASSVRDSSTDTQYF. The rearrangement links TRBV5-1 to TRBJ2-3; 7 nucleotides line up with TRBD1. V dropped 4 bases and J dropped 0; count of bases not matched to a gene: 5. Germline assignment: CDR1 SGHRS and CDR2 YFSETQ. The CDR3 consists of 15 residues.

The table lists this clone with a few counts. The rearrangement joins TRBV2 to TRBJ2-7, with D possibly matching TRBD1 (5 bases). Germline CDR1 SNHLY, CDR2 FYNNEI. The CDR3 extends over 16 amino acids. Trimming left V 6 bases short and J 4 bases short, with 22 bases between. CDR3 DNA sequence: TGTGCCAGCAGCGTCGACAGCCTTCTCCCTCGGTACGAGCAGTACTTC. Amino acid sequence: CASSVDSLLPRYEQYF.

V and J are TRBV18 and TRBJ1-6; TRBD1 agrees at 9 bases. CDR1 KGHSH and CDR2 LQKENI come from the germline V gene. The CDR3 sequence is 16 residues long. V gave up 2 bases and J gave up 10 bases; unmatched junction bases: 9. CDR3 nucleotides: TGTGCCAGCTCACCAGCTACAGGGGGCGGGCGATCACCCCTCCACTTT. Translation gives CASSPATGGGRSPLHF. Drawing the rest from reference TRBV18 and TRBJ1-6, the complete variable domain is NAGVMQNPRHLVRRRGQEARLRCSPMKGHSHVYWYRQLPEEGLKFMVYLQKENIIDESGMPKERFSAEFPKEGPSILRIQQVVRGDSAAYFCASSPATGGGRSPLHFGNGTRLTVT.

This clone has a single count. The DNA for the CDR3 is TGCGCCAGCAGCTTGGATCTTGGCAGACAAGAGACCCAGTACTTC. It encodes CASSLDLGRQETQYF. J is TRBJ2-5 and V is TRBV5-1; D not certain. Germline CDR1 is SGHRS and CDR2 is YFSETQ. Deletions cut 0 bases from V and 2 bases from J, with 11 bases between. The CDR3 consists of 15 residues.

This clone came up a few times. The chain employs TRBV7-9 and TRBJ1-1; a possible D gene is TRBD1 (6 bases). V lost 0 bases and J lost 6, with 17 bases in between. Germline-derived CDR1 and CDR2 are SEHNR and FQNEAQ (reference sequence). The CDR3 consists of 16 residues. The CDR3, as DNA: TGTGCCAGCAGCTTAGCCAGGGGACGACGTCCACCTGAAGCTTTCTTT. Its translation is CASSLARGRRPPEAFF.

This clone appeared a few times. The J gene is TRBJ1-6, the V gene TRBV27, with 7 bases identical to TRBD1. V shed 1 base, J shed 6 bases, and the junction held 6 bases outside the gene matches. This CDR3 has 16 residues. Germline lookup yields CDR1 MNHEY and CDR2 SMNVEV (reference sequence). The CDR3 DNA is TGTGCCAGCAGTTTATATGGGACAGTGACTAATTCACCCCTCCACTTT. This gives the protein CASSLYGTVTNSPLHF.

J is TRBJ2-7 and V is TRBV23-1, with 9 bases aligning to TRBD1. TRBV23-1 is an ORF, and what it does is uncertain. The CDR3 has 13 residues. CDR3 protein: CAVAGDRDYEQYF. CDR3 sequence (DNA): TGCGCTGTGGCGGGGGACAGGGACTACGAGCAGTACTTC.

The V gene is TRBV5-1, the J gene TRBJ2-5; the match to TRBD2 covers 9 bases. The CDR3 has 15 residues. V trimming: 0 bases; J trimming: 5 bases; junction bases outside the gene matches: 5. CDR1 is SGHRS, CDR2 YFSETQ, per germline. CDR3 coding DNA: TGCGCCAGCAGCTTGGCAGCGGGGGGCGGGGAGACCCAGTACTTC. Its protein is CASSLAAGGGETQYF.

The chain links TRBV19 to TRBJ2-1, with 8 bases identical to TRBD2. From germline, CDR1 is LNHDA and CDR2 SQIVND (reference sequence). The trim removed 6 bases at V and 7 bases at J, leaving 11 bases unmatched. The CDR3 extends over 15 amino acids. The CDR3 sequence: CASSLRSGGYNEQFF. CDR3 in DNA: TGTGCCAGTAGCCTGCGGAGCGGGGGATATAATGAGCAGTTCTTC.

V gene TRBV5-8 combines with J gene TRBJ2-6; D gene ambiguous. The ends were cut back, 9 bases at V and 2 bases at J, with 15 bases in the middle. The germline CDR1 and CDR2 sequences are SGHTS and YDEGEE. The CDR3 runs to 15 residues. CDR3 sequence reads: CATGLRLPGANVLTF. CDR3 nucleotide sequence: TGTGCCACTGGGTTGAGGTTACCTGGGGCCAACGTCCTGACTTTC.

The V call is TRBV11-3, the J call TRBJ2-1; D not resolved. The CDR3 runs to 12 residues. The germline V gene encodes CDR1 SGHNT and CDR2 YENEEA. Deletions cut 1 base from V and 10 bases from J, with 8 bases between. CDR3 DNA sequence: TGTGCCAGCAGCTTAGGTCTAGAGGAGCAGTTCTTC. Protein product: CASSLGLEEQFF.